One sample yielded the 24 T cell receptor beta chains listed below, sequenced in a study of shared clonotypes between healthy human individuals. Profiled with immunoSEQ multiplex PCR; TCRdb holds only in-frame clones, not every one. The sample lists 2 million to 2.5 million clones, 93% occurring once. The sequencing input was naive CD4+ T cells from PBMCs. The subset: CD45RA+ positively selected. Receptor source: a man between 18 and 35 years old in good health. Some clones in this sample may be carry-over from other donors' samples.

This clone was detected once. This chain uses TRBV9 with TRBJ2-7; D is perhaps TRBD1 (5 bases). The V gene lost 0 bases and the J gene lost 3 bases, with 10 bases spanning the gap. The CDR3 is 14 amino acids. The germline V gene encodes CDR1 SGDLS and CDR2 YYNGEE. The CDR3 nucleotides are TGTGCCAGCAGCGTAGATCCAGGGAACTACGAGCAGTACTTC. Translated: CASSVDPGNYEQYF.

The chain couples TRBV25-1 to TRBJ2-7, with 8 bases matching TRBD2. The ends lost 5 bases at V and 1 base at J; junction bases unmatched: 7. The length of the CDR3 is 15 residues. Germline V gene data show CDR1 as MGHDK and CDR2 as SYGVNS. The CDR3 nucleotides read TGTGCCAGCAGTCCCCCGGGAGGGAGGTCCTACGAGCAGTACTTC. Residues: CASSPPGGRSYEQYF.

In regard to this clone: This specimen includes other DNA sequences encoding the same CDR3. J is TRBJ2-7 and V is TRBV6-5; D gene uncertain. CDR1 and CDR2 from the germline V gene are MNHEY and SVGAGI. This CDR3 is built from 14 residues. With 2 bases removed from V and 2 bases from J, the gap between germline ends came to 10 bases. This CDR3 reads CASSYPGRTYEQYF. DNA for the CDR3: TGTGCCAGCAGTTACCCGGGCAGGACCTACGAGCAGTACTTC.

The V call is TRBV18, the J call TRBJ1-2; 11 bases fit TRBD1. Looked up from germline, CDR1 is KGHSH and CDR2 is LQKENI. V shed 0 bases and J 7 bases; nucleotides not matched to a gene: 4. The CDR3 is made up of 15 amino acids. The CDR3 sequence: CASSPPGTGGIGYTF. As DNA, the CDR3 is TGTGCCAGCTCACCACCAGGGACAGGGGGGATTGGCTACACCTTC.

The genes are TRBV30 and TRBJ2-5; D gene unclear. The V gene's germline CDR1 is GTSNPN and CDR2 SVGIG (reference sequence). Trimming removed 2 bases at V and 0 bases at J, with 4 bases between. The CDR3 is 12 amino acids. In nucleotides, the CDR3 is TGTGCCTGGAGTAACTACCAAGAGACCCAGTACTTC. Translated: CAWSNYQETQYF.

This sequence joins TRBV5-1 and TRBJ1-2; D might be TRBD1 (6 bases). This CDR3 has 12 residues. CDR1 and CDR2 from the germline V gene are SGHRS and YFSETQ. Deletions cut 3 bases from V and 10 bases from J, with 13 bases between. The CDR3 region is CASSSDRPAYTF. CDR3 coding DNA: TGCGCCAGCAGCTCTGACAGGCCAGCCTACACCTTC.

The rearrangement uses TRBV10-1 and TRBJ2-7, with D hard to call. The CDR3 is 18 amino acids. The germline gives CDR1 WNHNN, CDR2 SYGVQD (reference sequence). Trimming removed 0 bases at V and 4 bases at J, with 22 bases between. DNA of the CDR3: TGCGCCAGCAGTGAGTCATGTCATAAGCAGATCTTACGATACGAGCAGTACTTC. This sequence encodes CASSESCHKQILRYEQYF.

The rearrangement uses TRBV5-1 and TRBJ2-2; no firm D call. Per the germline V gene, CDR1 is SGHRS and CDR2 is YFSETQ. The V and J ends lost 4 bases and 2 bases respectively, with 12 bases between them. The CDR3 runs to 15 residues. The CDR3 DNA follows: TGCGCCAGCAGCCGCACGGTGGGTAACACCGGGGAGCTGTTTTTT. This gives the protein CASSRTVGNTGELFF.

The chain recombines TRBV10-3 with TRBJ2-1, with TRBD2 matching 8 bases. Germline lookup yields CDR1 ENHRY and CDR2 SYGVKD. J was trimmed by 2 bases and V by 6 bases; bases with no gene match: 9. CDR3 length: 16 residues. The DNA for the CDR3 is TGTGCCATCAGAAGCAAGGCGGGAGGTACCTACAATGAGCAGTTCTTC. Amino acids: CAIRSKAGGTYNEQFF.

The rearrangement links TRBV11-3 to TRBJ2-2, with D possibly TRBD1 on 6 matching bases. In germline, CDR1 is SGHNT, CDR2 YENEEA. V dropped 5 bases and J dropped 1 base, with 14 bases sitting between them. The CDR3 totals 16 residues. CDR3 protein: CASSRQVGRNTGELFF. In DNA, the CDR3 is TGTGCCAGCAGCCGACAGGTGGGGAGGAACACCGGGGAGCTGTTTTTT.

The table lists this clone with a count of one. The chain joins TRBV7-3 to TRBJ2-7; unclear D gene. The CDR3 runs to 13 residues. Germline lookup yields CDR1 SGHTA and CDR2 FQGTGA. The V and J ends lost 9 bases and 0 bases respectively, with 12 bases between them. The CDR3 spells CASSQVNSYEQYF. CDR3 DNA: TGTGCCAGTTCTCAGGTGAACTCCTACGAGCAGTACTTC.

The CDR3 sequence is CASSPGQGMGTGELFF. In DNA form, the CDR3 reads TGTGCCAGCAGCCCTGGACAGGGGATGGGGACCGGGGAGCTGTTTTTT. The chain combines TRBV11-2 with TRBJ2-2, with TRBD1 matching over 9 bases. V dropped 5 bases and J dropped 5; count of bases not matched to a gene: 9. Germline V gives CDR1 SGHAT, CDR2 FQNNGV. The CDR3 sequence is 16 residues long.

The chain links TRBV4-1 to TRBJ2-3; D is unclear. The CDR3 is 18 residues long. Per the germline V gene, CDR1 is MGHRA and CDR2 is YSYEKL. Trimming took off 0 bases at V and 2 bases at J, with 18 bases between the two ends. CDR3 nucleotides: TGCGCCAGCAGCCAAGAGGCTAATACGGGTTTCCTCACAGATACGCAGTATTTT. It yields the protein CASSQEANTGFLTDTQYF.

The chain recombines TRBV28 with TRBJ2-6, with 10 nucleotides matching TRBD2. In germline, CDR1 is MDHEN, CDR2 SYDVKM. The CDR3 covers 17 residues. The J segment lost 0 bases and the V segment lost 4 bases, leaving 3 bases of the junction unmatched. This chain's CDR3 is CASSSAGGVSGANVLTF. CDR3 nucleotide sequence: TGTGCCAGCAGTTCAGCGGGAGGGGTCTCTGGGGCCAACGTCCTGACTTTC.

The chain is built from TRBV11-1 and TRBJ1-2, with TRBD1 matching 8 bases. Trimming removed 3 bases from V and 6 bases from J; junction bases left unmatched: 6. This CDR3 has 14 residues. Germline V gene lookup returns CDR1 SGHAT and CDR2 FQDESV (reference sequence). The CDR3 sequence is CASSFGRGHDGYTF. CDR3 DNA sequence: TGTGCCAGCAGCTTCGGCAGGGGGCACGATGGCTACACCTTC.

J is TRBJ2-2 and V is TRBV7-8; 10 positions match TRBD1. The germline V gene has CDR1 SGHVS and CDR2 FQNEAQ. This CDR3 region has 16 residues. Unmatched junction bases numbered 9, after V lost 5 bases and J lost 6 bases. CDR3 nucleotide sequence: TGTGCCAGCAGCCCCCGGGACAGGGGATCTTCCGGGGAGCTGTTTTTT. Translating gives CASSPRDRGSSGELFF.

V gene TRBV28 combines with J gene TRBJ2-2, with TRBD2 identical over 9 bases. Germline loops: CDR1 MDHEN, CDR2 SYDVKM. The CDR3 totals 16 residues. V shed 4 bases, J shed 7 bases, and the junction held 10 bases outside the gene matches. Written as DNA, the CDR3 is TGTGCCAGCAGTTCCCTAAAAGCGGGAGGAGGCGGGGAGCTGTTTTTT. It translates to CASSSLKAGGGGELFF.

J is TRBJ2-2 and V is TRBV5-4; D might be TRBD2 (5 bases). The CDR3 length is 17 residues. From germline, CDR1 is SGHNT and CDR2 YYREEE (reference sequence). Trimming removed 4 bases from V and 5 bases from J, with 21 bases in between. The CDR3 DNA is TGTGCCAGCAGCCCGCCGGGAATCAACCATGAGACCGGGGAGCTGTTTTTT. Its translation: CASSPPGINHETGELFF.

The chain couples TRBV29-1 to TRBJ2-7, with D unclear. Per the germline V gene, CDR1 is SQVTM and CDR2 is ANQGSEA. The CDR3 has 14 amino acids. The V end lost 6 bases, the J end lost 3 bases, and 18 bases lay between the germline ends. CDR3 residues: CSVSKEQNYYEQYF. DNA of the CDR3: TGCAGCGTCTCGAAGGAGCAGAACTACTACGAGCAGTACTTC.

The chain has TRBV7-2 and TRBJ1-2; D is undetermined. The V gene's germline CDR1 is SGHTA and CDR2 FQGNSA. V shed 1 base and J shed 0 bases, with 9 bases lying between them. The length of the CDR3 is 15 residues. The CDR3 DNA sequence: TGTGCCAGCAGCTTAGGGGCTGTAGCTAACTATGGCTACACCTTC. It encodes CASSLGAVANYGYTF.

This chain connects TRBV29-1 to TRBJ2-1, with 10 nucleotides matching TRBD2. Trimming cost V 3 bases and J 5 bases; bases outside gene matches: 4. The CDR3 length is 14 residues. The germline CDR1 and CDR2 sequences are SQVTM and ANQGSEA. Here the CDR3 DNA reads TGCAGCGTTGAGCTAGCGGGAGCCCACAATGAGCAGTTCTTC. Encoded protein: CSVELAGAHNEQFF.

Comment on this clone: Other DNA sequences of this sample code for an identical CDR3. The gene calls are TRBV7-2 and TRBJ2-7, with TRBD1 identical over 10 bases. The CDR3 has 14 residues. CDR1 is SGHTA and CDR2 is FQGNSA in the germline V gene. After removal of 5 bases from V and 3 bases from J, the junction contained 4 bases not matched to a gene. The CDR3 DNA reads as TGTGCCAGCAGCCCCGACAGGGGGCTCTACGAGCAGTACTTC. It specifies CASSPDRGLYEQYF.

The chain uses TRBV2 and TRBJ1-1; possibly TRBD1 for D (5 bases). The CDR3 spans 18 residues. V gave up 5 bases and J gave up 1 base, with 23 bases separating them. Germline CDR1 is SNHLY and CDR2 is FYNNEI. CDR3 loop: CASSLVGDGWVRNTEAFF. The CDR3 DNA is TGTGCCAGCAGTCTGGTAGGGGACGGGTGGGTCCGGAACACTGAAGCTTTCTTT.

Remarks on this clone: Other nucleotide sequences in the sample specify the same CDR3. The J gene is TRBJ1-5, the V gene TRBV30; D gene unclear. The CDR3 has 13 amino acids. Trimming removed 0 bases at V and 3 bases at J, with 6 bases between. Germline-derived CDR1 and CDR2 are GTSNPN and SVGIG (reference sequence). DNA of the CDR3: TGTGCCTGGAGTGTATTAGACAATCAGCCCCAGCATTTT. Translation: CAWSVLDNQPQHF.